This T cell receptor beta chain was sequenced in a study of a mutant IDH1 vaccine in newly diagnosed glioma. Study context: Earlier therapy was either radiotherapy, temozolomide, or both, and most got both. Study conclusions and caveats: Around 92% of patients showed vaccine-induced immune responses across multiple MHC alleles. Any relationship between pseudoprogression and changes in top peripheral T cell clonotypes seemed absent.

As for this clone: What it binds is unknown.

The assay was immunoSEQ multiplex PCR, and TCRdb's table has in-frame clones only and misses some. The repertoire holds tens of thousands of clones, roughly 78% seen once, with more than 8% in the top ten. Deletions cut 6 bases from V and 4 bases from J, with 16 bases between. Germline values: CDR1 SQVTM, CDR2 ANQGSEA. The CDR3 contains 14 residues. Noted time point: baseline, week 1 (first vaccination visit). Treatment denoted: pre-vaccination baseline after standard-of-care therapy. Each of the donors came in with new WHO grade 3 or 4 astrocytomas that were IDH1-mutant and ATRX-lost. This clonotype was sampled from a man aged 45-65 years with glioma. The sequenced sample was PBMCs, obtained from a glioma patient treated with radiotherapy, temozolomide or both. The rearrangement uses TRBV29-1 and TRBJ1-3; no clear D gene. The CDR3 nucleotides are TGCAGCGTCGGCGGCGACATTCTCGGAAACACCATATATTTT. Protein: CSVGGDILGNTIYF.